Below, 19 T cell receptor beta chains from the same sample are listed, as sequenced in a study of T-cell reconstitution after alpha-beta-depleted transplantation in children. The library targeted TCRbeta and was prepared with unique molecular identifiers. TCRdb re-derived calls from the PCR reads in MiXCR, one entry per CDR3 protein. The sample has some 600,000 distinct CDR3 sequences, 10% to 15% seen once. Sequences were derived from PBMCs, mostly from graft donor cells, sampled 360 days after TCRalphabeta/CD19-depleted stem cell transplant. The source of these receptors is a male patient younger than 18 who had a stem cell transplant for acute myeloid leukemia, so the T cells may come from the graft donor.

The CDR3 DNA reads as TGTGCCAGTCTCCGGACACCTACGAGCGAGCAGTACTTC. Translating it yields CASLRTPTSEQYF. This chain uses TRBV28 with TRBJ2-7; D is possibly TRBD1 (5 bases). The V end lost 9 bases, the J end lost 6 bases, and 18 bases lay between the germline ends. CDR1 is MDHEN and CDR2 is SYDVKM in the germline V gene. The CDR3 spans 13 residues.

V is TRBV29-1 and J is TRBJ2-7, with D perhaps TRBD2 (6 bases). V was cut by 6 bases and J by 12 bases, with 27 bases left in between. The CDR3 has 14 amino acids. Germline CDR1 is SQVTM and CDR2 is ANQGSEA. This CDR3 is CSVMGGSSSLGLYF. The CDR3 DNA reads as TGCAGCGTAATGGGGGGATCCTCTTCTTTGGGTTTGTACTTC.

A few counts support this clonotype. The rearrangement uses TRBV7-9 and TRBJ2-1, with 8 bases fitting TRBD2. The CDR3 is 16 residues long. Germline values: CDR1 SEHNR, CDR2 FQNEAQ (reference sequence). The J segment lost 5 bases and the V segment lost 5 bases, leaving 11 bases of the junction unmatched. The CDR3 nucleotides read TGTGCCAGCAGCAACGGGGGGACTAGGATCCACAATGAGCAGTTCTTC. It codes for CASSNGGTRIHNEQFF.

This clonotype has only a few counts. The rearrangement uses TRBV14 and TRBJ2-3, with D hard to call. The CDR3 covers 12 residues. Trimming took 6 bases from V and 8 from J, leaving 12 bases between them. Germline V gives CDR1 SGHDN, CDR2 FVKESK. Here the CDR3 reads CASSSGLATQYF. The CDR3 coding sequence is TGTGCCAGCAGTTCTGGGTTGGCTACGCAGTATTTT.

The genes are TRBV11-2 and TRBJ2-7; no definite D call. The V end lost 1 base, the J end lost 3 bases, and 13 bases lay between the germline ends. The V gene's germline CDR1 is SGHAT and CDR2 FQNNGV. This CDR3 comprises 15 residues. As DNA, the CDR3 is TGTGCCAGCAGCTTAGGACCGGGTACAATCTACGAGCAGTACTTC. It yields the protein CASSLGPGTIYEQYF. Full variable domain (outside the CDR3, taken from reference TRBV11-2 and TRBJ2-7): EAGVAQSPRYKIIEKRQSVAFWCNPISGHATLYWYQQILGQGPKLLIQFQNNGVVDDSQLPKDRFSAERLKGVDSTLKIQPAKLEDSAVYLCASSLGPGTIYEQYFGPGTRLTVT.

This clonotype was seen a few times. This chain links TRBV20-1 with TRBJ2-7, with TRBD1 identical over 12 bases. The CDR3 length is 14 residues. The J segment lost 4 bases and the V segment lost 6 bases, leaving 7 bases of the junction unmatched. Germline CDR1 is DFQATT and CDR2 is SNEGSKA (reference sequence). The CDR3, as DNA: TGCAGTGCCGGAGGGACAGGGGGCCTGTACGAGCAGTACTTC. Translation gives CSAGGTGGLYEQYF.

V is TRBV20-1 and J is TRBJ2-1, with TRBD2 matching over 9 bases. This CDR3 region has 16 residues. The V gene end was trimmed by 3 bases and the J gene end by 2 bases; junction bases not matched to a gene: 8. Germline V gene data show CDR1 as DFQATT and CDR2 as SNEGSKA (reference sequence). DNA of the CDR3: TGCAGTGCTAGTGGGGCGGCTAGCGGGGCCTACAATGAGCAGTTCTTC. It yields the protein CSASGAASGAYNEQFF.

Only a few counts were recorded for this clonotype. Here the CDR3 DNA reads TGTGCCAGCAGCTCAGGATGGGAGTCCTATGGCTACACCTTC. The encoded protein is CASSSGWESYGYTF. The chain is built from TRBV11-2 and TRBJ1-2; D is uncertain. V was clipped by 4 bases and J by 4 bases, with 13 bases between them. Germline V CDR1 and CDR2: SGHAT, FQNNGV. The CDR3 has 14 amino acids.

This clonotype has a count of ten or more. V and J are TRBV4-3 and TRBJ2-3; TRBD2 matches 10 bases. With V trimmed by 1 base and J by 7 bases, 5 bases remained unmatched. The CDR3 is 15 residues long. Per the germline V gene, CDR1 is LGHNA and CDR2 is YSLEER. The CDR3 region is CASSQVGTSVNTQYF. The CDR3 DNA is TGCGCCAGCAGCCAAGTCGGGACTAGCGTGAATACGCAGTATTTT.

The V and J genes are TRBV14 and TRBJ2-5; 10 nucleotides line up with TRBD1. In germline, CDR1 is SGHDN, CDR2 FVKESK. The V and J ends lost 4 bases and 4 bases, in that order; junction bases with no gene match: 9. The CDR3 sequence is 16 residues long. The CDR3 DNA is TGTGCCAGCAGCCCCTCGGGACAGGGGTGGACAGAGACCCAGTACTTC. Protein product: CASSPSGQGWTETQYF.

This clonotype was seen at least ten times. The chain joins TRBV12-3 or TRBV12-4 to TRBJ2-2; D might be TRBD1 (6 bases). V lost 7 bases and J 1 base, leaving 13 bases between the germline ends. This CDR3 is built from 15 residues. DNA for the CDR3: TGTGCCAGCACCCTCCCGGGACAGAACACCGGGGAGCTGTTTTTT. It encodes CASTLPGQNTGELFF.

V usage is TRBV19 and J usage is TRBJ2-1; 13 bases align to TRBD2. The CDR3 has 16 amino acids. Germline assignment: CDR1 LNHDA and CDR2 SQIVND (reference sequence). V was pared by 3 bases and J by 9 bases, with 8 bases of the junction left unmatched. The CDR3 loop is CASSIKGLAGVSEQFF. For the CDR3, the DNA is TGTGCCAGTAGTATTAAAGGACTAGCGGGAGTAAGTGAGCAGTTCTTC.

V and J are TRBV30 and TRBJ1-2; D might be TRBD1 (6 bases). CDR3 size: 12 residues. The V end was cut by 3 bases, the J end by 8 bases, with 13 bases between. From germline, CDR1 is GTSNPN and CDR2 SVGIG (reference sequence). CDR3 protein: CAWRNRAGGYTF. The CDR3, as DNA: TGTGCCTGGAGAAACAGGGCAGGAGGCTACACCTTC.

This clonotype was seen at least ten times. The chain couples TRBV5-1 to TRBJ2-7; D gene unclear. CDR1 is SGHRS, CDR2 YFSETQ, per germline. CDR3 length: 15 amino acids. The V gene lost 4 bases and the J gene lost 1 base, with 15 bases spanning the gap. The CDR3 reads CASSPVDGVSYEQYF. Here the CDR3 DNA reads TGCGCCAGCAGCCCCGTAGACGGTGTTTCCTACGAGCAGTACTTC.

This clonotype was observed a handful of times. V is TRBV7-6 and J is TRBJ2-7, with 10 nucleotides matching TRBD2. Germline V lookup: CDR1 SGHVS, CDR2 FNYEAQ. The CDR3 is 17 amino acids. The V segment lost 5 bases and the J segment 0 bases; nucleotides outside the gene matches: 10. The CDR3 DNA is TGTGCCAGCAGCGACCATGAGCGGGAGGGTTCCTCCTACGAGCAGTACTTC. Its protein product is CASSDHEREGSSYEQYF.

This clonotype was picked up many times. V and J are TRBV20-1 and TRBJ2-7, with a possible D match to TRBD1 (6 bases). Germline V gene sequence: CDR1 DFQATT, CDR2 SNEGSKA (reference sequence). Deletions cut 5 bases from V and 0 bases from J, with 11 bases between. This CDR3 comprises 13 residues. CDR3 region: CSAETGVSYEQYF. CDR3 bases: TGCAGTGCTGAGACAGGTGTCTCCTACGAGCAGTACTTC.

In this sample, this clonotype turned up many times. The V and J genes are TRBV29-1 and TRBJ2-3, with a weak D call TRBD1 (5 bases). The CDR3 contains 14 residues. The V gene lost 1 base and the J gene lost 1 base, with 9 bases spanning the gap. Germline V gives CDR1 SQVTM, CDR2 ANQGSEA. In DNA, the CDR3 is TGCAGCGTTGAAGGGGGCCTCGGCACAGATACGCAGTATTTT. It codes for CSVEGGLGTDTQYF.

This clonotype was counted many times. The chain has TRBV7-3 and TRBJ2-3; D remains ambiguous. CDR1 SGHTA and CDR2 FQGTGA come from the germline V gene. The germline V and J ends were trimmed by 5 bases and 0 bases, with 6 bases remaining between them. CDR3 length: 13 amino acids. The CDR3 reads CASSQPSTDTQYF. CDR3 bases: TGTGCCAGCAGCCAACCTAGCACAGATACGCAGTATTTT.

This clonotype was seen at least ten times. This rearrangement joins TRBV29-1 to TRBJ2-7; D may be TRBD2 (6 bases). This CDR3 has 14 residues. From germline, CDR1 is SQVTM and CDR2 ANQGSEA. Between the trimmed V and J ends, which lost 1 base and 2 bases, there was a span of 12 bases. Here the CDR3 reads CSVEGLETAYEQYF. In DNA form, the CDR3 reads TGCAGCGTTGAAGGACTAGAAACCGCCTACGAGCAGTACTTC.